Below, 16 T cell receptor beta chains from the same sample are listed, as sequenced in a study of blood T cell repertoires in COVID-19. Profiling relied on immunoSEQ multiplex PCR, and the TCRdb table lists in-frame clones only, not all of them. The sample records about 340,000 clones, more than 85% being singletons. The sequencing input was PBMCs or T cells enriched from blood (not recorded which). The receptors stem from a woman in her 30s who had recovered from COVID-19.

The V gene is TRBV21-1, the J gene TRBJ2-7; TRBD2, the table's D call, was not compared with the DNA. TRBV21-1 is a pseudogene locus. The CDR3 is 14 amino acids. CDR3 residues: CASTTGTSGRSKYF. CDR3 sequence (DNA): TGTGCCAGCACCACAGGGACTAGCGGGAGGTCGAAGTACTTC.

This clone was found once. V usage is TRBV19 and J usage is TRBJ1-4; a possible D gene is TRBD1 (5 bases). The germline V gene has CDR1 LNHDA and CDR2 SQIVND (reference sequence). Trimming left V 4 bases short and J 6 bases short, with 15 bases between. The CDR3 consists of 15 residues. CDR3 residues: CASSTAGGTDEKLFF. CDR3 in DNA: TGTGCCAGTAGTACCGCCGGGGGGACGGATGAAAAACTGTTTTTT.

The CDR3 DNA reads TGTGCCAGCACACTGGAGGGGTCCTACGAGCAGTACTTC. It translates to CASTLEGSYEQYF. V gene TRBV13 combines with J gene TRBJ2-7, with D possibly TRBD2 on 6 matching bases. The V end was cut by 7 bases, the J end by 1 base, with 11 bases between. The CDR3 has 13 amino acids. CDR1 is PRHDT, CDR2 FYEKMQ, per germline (reference sequence).

This chain connects TRBV4-3 to TRBJ2-7; 9 nucleotides match TRBD2. The germline V gene encodes CDR1 LGHNA and CDR2 YSLEER. Losses at the gene ends were 1 base for V and 5 bases for J; bases not matched to a gene: 6. The CDR3 is made up of 15 amino acids. This CDR3 is CASSQGPGLANEQYF. CDR3 DNA: TGCGCCAGCAGCCAAGGACCGGGACTAGCTAACGAGCAGTACTTC.

The chain links TRBV5-4 to TRBJ1-3; D uncertain. Looked up from germline, CDR1 is SGHNT and CDR2 is YYREEE (reference sequence). V shed 4 bases and J shed 0 bases, with 11 bases lying between them. The CDR3 covers 15 residues. The CDR3 protein is CASSKEYLSGNTIYF. DNA for the CDR3: TGTGCCAGCAGCAAAGAGTACCTCTCTGGAAACACCATATATTTT.

The chain links TRBV27 to TRBJ2-1, with D possibly TRBD2 on 6 matching bases. V lost 6 bases and J 10 bases, leaving 16 bases between the germline ends. Germline CDR1 is MNHEY and CDR2 is SMNVEV (reference sequence). The CDR3 has 13 amino acids. CDR3 nucleotides: TGTGCCAGCAGCTCCGGGAGAGGGAGAGAGCAGTTCTTC. Residues: CASSSGRGREQFF.

The CDR3 here is CASSLSGDTEAFF. CDR3 DNA: TGTGCCAGCAGTTTATCGGGGGACACTGAAGCTTTCTTT. This chain joins TRBV28 and TRBJ1-1; TRBD1 is a possible D gene (5 bases). The CDR3 spans 13 residues. Germline CDR1 is MDHEN and CDR2 is SYDVKM. Trimming took off 1 base at V and 3 bases at J, with 6 bases between the two ends.

This rearrangement joins TRBV28 to TRBJ2-5; 7 bases are shared with TRBD2. CDR1 and CDR2 from the germline V gene are MDHEN and SYDVKM. J gave up 4 bases and V 3 bases, and 5 bases lay outside the gene matches. The CDR3 contains 14 residues. CDR3 sequence reads: CASSLRETPETQYF. As DNA, the CDR3 is TGTGCCAGCAGTTTGCGGGAGACCCCAGAGACCCAGTACTTC.

The genes are TRBV11-2 and TRBJ2-7; D is uncertain. Trimming left V 2 bases short and J 3 bases short, with 8 bases between. Germline values: CDR1 SGHAT, CDR2 FQNNGV. There are 13 residues in the CDR3. The CDR3 region is CASSLSPLYEQYF. DNA for the CDR3: TGTGCCAGCAGCTTATCTCCCCTCTACGAGCAGTACTTC.

The CDR3 DNA reads TGTGCCAGCAGTGAAGGTTCGGCTGAAGCTTTCTTT. Encoded protein: CASSEGSAEAFF. The chain combines TRBV25-1 with TRBJ1-1, with D unresolved. V dropped 2 bases and J dropped 6 bases, with 7 bases sitting between them. The CDR3 totals 12 residues. Germline V gene sequence: CDR1 MGHDK, CDR2 SYGVNS. Variable domain in full (rest from reference TRBV25-1 and TRBJ1-1): EADIYQTPRYLVIGTGKKITLECSQTMGHDKMYWYQQDPGMELHLIHYSYGVNSTEKGDLSSESTVSRIRTEHFPLTLESARPSHTSQYLCASSEGSAEAFFGQGTRLTVV.

The V call is TRBV11-2, the J call TRBJ2-1; 7 nucleotides agree with TRBD2. V shed 2 bases, J shed 4 bases, and the junction held 2 bases outside the gene matches. The CDR3 loop spans 14 amino acids. From germline, CDR1 is SGHAT and CDR2 FQNNGV. The DNA for the CDR3 is TGTGCCAGCAGCTTATCTAGCGGATACAATGAGCAGTTCTTC. It translates to CASSLSSGYNEQFF.

V gene TRBV18 combines with J gene TRBJ2-1; 11 nucleotides align to TRBD2. Germline-derived CDR1 and CDR2 are KGHSH and LQKENI. The CDR3 has 14 residues. V shed 0 bases, J shed 9 bases, and the junction held 1 base outside the gene matches. The DNA of the CDR3 is TGTGCCAGCTCACCACCTAGCGGGAGGGCTGAGCAGTTCTTC. Protein sequence: CASSPPSGRAEQFF.

This chain links TRBV6-2 or TRBV6-3 with TRBJ2-1, with 13 bases fitting TRBD2. With 4 bases clipped from V and 2 bases from J, the junction kept 14 bases outside the gene matches. Germline CDR1 is MNHEY and CDR2 is SVGEGT. The CDR3 spans 20 residues. Here the CDR3 reads CASSSPGLAGRRSTYNEQFF. The DNA for the CDR3 is TGTGCCAGCAGTTCCCCGGGACTAGCGGGAAGACGCAGTACCTACAATGAGCAGTTCTTC.

The rearrangement links TRBV6-1 to TRBJ2-6, with D perhaps matching TRBD1 (6 bases). Trimming pared 1 base from V and 2 bases from J, leaving 6 bases between. Germline CDR1 MNHNS, CDR2 SASEGT. The CDR3 extends over 15 amino acids. The DNA of the CDR3 is TGTGCCAGCAGTGAAGAGGGGGCTGGGGCCAACGTCCTGACTTTC. Residues: CASSEEGAGANVLTF.

As for this clone: The sample contains more than one DNA sequence encoding this CDR3. The chain is built from TRBV6-5 and TRBJ2-7, with TRBD1 matching over 7 bases. The CDR3 is 13 amino acids. Germline V gene data show CDR1 as MNHEY and CDR2 as SVGAGI. V trimming: 6 bases; J trimming: 2 bases; junction bases outside the gene matches: 4. The CDR3 DNA is TGTGCCAGCAGCCCGGGACAGACCTACGAGCAGTACTTC. Translated: CASSPGQTYEQYF.

A word on this clone: Additional DNA sequences in this sample encode the identical CDR3. This chain joins TRBV3-1 (or the pseudogene TRBV3-2) and TRBJ2-7; 9 bases line up with TRBD2. J lost 2 bases, V lost 4 bases, and 3 bases had no gene match. This CDR3 contains 14 residues. In germline, CDR1 is LGHDT, CDR2 YNNKEL (reference sequence). The CDR3 sequence is CASSPLAGTYEQYF. The CDR3 region has the DNA TGTGCCAGCAGCCCACTAGCGGGCACCTACGAGCAGTACTTC.